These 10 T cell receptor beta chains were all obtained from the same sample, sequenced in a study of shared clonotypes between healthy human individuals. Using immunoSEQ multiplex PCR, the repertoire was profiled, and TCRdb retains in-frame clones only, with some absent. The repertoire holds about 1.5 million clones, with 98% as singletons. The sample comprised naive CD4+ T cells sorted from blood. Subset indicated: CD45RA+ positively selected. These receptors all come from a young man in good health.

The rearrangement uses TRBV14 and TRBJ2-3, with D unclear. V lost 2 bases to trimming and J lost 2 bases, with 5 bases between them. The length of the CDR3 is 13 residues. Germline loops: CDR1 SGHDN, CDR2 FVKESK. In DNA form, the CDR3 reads TGTGCCAGCAGCCAACAATACACAGATACGCAGTATTTT. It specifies CASSQQYTDTQYF.

The CDR3 loop is CASSHPGSRYNEQFF. The CDR3 DNA reads as TGTGCCAGCAGCCACCCGGGTAGCAGGTACAATGAGCAGTTCTTC. The chain couples TRBV9 to TRBJ2-1; D is undetermined. CDR3 length: 15 amino acids. Deletions cut 4 bases from V and 4 bases from J, with 15 bases between. Germline CDR1 and CDR2: SGDLS and YYNGEE.

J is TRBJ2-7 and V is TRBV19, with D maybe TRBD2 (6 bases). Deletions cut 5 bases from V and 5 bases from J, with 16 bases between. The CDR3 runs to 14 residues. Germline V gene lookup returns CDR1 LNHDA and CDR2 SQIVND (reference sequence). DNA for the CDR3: TGTGCCAGTAGTTCAAACATGTGGAGGGACGAGCAGTACTTC. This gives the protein CASSSNMWRDEQYF.

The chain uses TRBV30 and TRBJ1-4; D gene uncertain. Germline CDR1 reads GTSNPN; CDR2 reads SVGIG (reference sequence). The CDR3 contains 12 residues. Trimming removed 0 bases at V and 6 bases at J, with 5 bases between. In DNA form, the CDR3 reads TGTGCCTGGAGTGTAGGGTATGAAAAACTGTTTTTT. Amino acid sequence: CAWSVGYEKLFF.

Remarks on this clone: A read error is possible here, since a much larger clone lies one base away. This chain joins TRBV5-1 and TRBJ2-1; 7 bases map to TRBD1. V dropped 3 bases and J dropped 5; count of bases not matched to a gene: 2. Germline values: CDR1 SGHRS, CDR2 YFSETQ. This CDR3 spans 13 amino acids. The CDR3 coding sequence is TGCGCCAGCAGCTGGGGACAGAACAATGAGCAGTTCTTC. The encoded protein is CASSWGQNNEQFF.

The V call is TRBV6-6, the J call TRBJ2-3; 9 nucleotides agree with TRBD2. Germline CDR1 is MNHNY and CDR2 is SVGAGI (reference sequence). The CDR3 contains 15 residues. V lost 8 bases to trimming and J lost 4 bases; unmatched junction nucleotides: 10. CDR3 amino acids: CASGPWVAGADTQYF. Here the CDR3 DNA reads TGTGCCAGCGGCCCGTGGGTAGCGGGAGCAGATACGCAGTATTTT.

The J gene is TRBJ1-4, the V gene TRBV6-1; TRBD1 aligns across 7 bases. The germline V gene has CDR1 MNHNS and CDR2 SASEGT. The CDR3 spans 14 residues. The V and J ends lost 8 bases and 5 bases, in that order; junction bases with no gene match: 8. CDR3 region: CASATGSRNEKLFF. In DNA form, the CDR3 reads TGTGCCAGCGCGACAGGGTCTAGAAATGAAAAACTGTTTTTT.

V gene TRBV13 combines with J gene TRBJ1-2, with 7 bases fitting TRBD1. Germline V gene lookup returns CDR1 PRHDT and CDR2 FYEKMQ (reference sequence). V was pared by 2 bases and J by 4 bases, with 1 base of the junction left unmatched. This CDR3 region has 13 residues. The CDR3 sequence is CASSLPGGYGYTF. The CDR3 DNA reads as TGTGCCAGCAGCTTACCAGGGGGCTATGGCTACACCTTC.

In DNA, the CDR3 is TGTGCCAGCAGCTATTGGGGACTAGCGGGAGTGGGGAATGAGCAGTTCTTC. Translation: CASSYWGLAGVGNEQFF. This chain links TRBV2 with TRBJ2-1, with 14 nucleotides matching TRBD2. Looked up from germline, CDR1 is SNHLY and CDR2 is FYNNEI. The V and J ends lost 6 bases and 7 bases, in that order; junction bases with no gene match: 11. There are 17 residues in the CDR3.

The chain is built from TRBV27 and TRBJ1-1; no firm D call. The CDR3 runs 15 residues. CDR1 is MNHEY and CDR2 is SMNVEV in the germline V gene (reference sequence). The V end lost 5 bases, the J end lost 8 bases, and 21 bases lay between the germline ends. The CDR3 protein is CASSPSGRFLGEAFF. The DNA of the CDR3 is TGTGCCAGCAGTCCCTCCGGACGGTTCTTAGGAGAAGCTTTCTTT.